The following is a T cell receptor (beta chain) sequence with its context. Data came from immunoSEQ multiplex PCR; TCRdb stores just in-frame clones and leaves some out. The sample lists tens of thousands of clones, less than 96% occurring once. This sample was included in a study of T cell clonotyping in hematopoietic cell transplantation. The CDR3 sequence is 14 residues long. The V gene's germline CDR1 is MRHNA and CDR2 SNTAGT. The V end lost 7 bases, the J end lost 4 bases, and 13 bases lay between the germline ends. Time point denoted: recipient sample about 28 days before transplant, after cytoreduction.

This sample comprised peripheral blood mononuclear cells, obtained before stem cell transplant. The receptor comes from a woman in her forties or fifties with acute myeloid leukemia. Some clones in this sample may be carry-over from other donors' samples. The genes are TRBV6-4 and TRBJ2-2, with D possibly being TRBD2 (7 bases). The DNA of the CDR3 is TGTGCCAGCATGACGGGGGGCACCACCGGGGAGCTGTTTTTT. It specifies CASMTGGTTGELFF.